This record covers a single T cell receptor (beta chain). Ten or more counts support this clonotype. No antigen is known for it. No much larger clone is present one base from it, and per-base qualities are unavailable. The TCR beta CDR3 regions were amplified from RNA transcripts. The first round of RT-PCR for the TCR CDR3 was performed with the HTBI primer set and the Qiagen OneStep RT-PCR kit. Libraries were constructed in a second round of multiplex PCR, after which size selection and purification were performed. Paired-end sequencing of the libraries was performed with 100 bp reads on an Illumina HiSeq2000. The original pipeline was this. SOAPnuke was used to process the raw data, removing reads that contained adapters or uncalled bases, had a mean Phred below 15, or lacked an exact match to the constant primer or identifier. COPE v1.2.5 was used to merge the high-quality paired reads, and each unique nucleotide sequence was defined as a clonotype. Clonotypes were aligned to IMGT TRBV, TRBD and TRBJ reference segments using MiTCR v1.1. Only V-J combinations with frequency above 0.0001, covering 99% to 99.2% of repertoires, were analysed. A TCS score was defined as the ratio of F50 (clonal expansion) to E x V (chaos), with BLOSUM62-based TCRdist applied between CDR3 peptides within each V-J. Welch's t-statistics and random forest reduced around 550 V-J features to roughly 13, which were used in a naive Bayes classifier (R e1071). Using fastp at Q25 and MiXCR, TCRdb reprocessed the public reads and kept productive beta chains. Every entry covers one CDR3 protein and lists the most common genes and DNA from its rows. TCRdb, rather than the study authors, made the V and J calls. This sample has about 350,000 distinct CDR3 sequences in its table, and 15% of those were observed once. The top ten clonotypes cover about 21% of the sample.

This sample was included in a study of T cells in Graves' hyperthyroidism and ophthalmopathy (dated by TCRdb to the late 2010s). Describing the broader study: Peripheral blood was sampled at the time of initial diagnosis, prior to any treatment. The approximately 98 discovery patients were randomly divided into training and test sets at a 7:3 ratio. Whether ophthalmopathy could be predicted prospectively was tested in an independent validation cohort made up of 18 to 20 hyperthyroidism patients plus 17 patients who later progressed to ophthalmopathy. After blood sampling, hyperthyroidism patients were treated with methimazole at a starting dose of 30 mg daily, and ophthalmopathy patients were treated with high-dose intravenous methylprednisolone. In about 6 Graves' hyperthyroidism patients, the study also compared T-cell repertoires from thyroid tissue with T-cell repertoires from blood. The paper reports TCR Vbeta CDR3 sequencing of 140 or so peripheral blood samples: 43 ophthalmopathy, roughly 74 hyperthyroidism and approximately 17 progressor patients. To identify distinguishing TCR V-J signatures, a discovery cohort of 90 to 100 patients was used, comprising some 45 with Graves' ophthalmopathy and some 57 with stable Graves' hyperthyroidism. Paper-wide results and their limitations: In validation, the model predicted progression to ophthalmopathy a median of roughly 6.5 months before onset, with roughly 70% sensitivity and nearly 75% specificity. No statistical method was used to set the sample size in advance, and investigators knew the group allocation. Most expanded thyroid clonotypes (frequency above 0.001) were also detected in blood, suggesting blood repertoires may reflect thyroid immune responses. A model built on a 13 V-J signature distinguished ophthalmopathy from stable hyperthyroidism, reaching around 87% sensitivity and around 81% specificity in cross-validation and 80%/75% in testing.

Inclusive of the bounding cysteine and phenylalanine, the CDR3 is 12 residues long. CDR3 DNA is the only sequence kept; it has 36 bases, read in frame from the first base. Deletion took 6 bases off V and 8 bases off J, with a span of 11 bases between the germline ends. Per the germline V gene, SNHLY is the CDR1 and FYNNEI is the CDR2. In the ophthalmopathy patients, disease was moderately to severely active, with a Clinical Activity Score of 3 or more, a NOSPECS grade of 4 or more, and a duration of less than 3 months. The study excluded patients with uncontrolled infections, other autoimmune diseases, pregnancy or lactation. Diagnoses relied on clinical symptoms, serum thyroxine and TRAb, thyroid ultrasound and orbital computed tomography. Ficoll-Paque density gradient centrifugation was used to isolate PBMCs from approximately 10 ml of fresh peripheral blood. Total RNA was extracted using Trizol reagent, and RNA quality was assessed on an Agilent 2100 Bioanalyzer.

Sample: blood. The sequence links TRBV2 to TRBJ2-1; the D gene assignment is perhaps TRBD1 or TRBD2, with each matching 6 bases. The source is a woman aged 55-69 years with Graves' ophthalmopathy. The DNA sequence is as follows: TGTGCCAGCAGACACGGGGGCCATGAGCAGTTCTTC. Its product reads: CASRHGGHEQFF. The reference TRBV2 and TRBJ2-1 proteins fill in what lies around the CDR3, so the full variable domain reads EPEVTQTPSHQVTQMGQEVILRCVPISNHLYFYWYRQILGQKVEFLVSFYNNEISEKSEIFDDQFSVERPDGSNFTLKIRSTKLEDSAMYFCASRHGGHEQFFGPGTRLTVL.